This T cell receptor (beta chain) was sequenced in a study of blood T cells in healthy people across ages. The V gene end was trimmed by 3 bases and the J gene end by 14 bases; junction bases not matched to a gene: 5. CDR3 length: 13 residues. From germline, CDR1 is SGDLS and CDR2 YYNGEE. With a J-beta primer mix and a sample-barcoded 5' primer, a second PCR ran about 6 to 11 cycles. Using its own MiXCR run on the 5' RACE reads, TCRdb lists one record per CDR3 protein. The table records 600,000 or so distinct CDR3 sequences, 40% to 50% of them present only once. The gene calls are TRBV9 and TRBJ2-4, with 13 bases that match TRBD2. The TCR originated in an elderly man in good health. Sequences were obtained from blood. CDR3 bases: TGTGCCAGCAGCGCGGGGACTAGCGGGACCGAGTACTTC. Translating it yields CASSAGTSGTEYF.